A selection of T cell receptor beta chains follows, all from one sample in a study of beta chain features in type 1 diabetes. Sequencing used immunoSEQ multiplex PCR; TCRdb keeps in-frame clones, though not all of them. The sample lists 160,000 or so clones, approximately 9.1% seen once, with approximately 2.3% in the top ten. Sequencing input: central memory CD4+ T cells from blood. Receptors were obtained from a woman aged 18-35 years in good health. CDR3s include the opening cysteine and the closing phenylalanine or tryptophan. A D gene is named only where the DNA matches it firmly. For some rows the clone size is stated as once, few or many, or as a class when expanded; others skip it.

clone_size,cdr3_length,j_call,d_call,v_call,cdr3_nt,cdr3_aa
.,14,TRBJ1-5,.,TRBV5-4,TGTGCCAGCAGCTCGGGGGATAACAATCAGCCCCAGCATTTT,CASSSGDNNQPQHF
.,14,TRBJ2-7,.,TRBV18,TGTGCCAGCTCACCGGCGGGGATCGTTTACGAGCAGTACTTC,CASSPAGIVYEQYF
many,15,TRBJ2-1,TRBD1,TRBV13,TGTGCCAGCAGCTTGACAGGGGGAGTCTACAATGAGCAGTTCTTC,CASSLTGGVYNEQFF
few,14,TRBJ1-2,.,TRBV30,TGTGCCTGGGTCCCAGGGCAGTTTAACTATGGCTACACCTTC,CAWVPGQFNYGYTF
.,16,TRBJ1-1,TRBD1,TRBV6-6,TGTGCCAGCAGTTACGGTCCGGGACAGTTGAACACTGAAGCTTTCTTT,CASSYGPGQLNTEAFF
.,15,TRBJ2-2,.,TRBV7-6,TGTGCCAGCAGCTCACGGAGGGATCAATACGGGGAGCTGTTTTTT,CASSSRRDQYGELFF
few,13,TRBJ2-1,TRBD2,TRBV7-9,TGTGCCAGCAGCTTAGCACTAGCGCCTGAGCAGTTCTTC,CASSLALAPEQFF
few,12,TRBJ2-7,.,TRBV30,TGTGCCTGGAGTAGGGGCCCCTACGAGCAGTACTTC,CAWSRGPYEQYF
few,10,TRBJ1-1,.,TRBV2,TGTGCCAGTGAGAGAGATGAAGCTTTCTTT,CASERDEAFF
few,16,TRBJ2-1,TRBD2,TRBV18,TGTGCCAGCTCACCCACCGGGACTAGTGGCTACAATGAGCAGTTCTTC,CASSPTGTSGYNEQFF
many,14,TRBJ1-5,TRBD1,TRBV19,TGTGCCAGTAGTGTGACAGGGGGCAATCAGCCCCAGCATTTT,CASSVTGGNQPQHF
few,15,TRBJ1-1,TRBD1,TRBV6-1,TGTGCCAGCAGTGAAGGCAGGGGGCTCGGCACTGAAGCTTTCTTT,CASSEGRGLGTEAFF
.,15,TRBJ2-5,.,TRBV5-1,TGCGCCAGCAGCTCACGGAGGGCCCCGGGAGAGACCCAGTACTTC,CASSSRRAPGETQYF
few,14,TRBJ2-3,TRBD2,TRBV4-2,TGTGCCAGCAGTCGGGGGGAAAGCACAGATACGCAGTATTTT,CASSRGESTDTQYF
few,17,TRBJ2-1,TRBD2,TRBV7-2,TGTGCCAGCAGCTTCCGACTAGCGGGAGGGCCAACGGGTGAGCAGTTCTTC,CASSFRLAGGPTGEQFF
once,12,TRBJ2-3,.,TRBV2,TGTGCCAGCAGTGATAATAAAGATACGCAGTATTTT,CASSDNKDTQYF
.,12,TRBJ1-1,.,TRBV7-9,TGTGCCAGCAGCCGACAGGAACTGGAAGCTTTCTTT,CASSRQELEAFF
.,11,TRBJ2-2,.,TRBV29-1,TGCAGCGTGCAGGGTGGCGGGGAGCTGTTTTTT,CSVQGGGELFF
.,13,TRBJ1-1,.,TRBV18,TGTGCCAGCTCACCTGGGGCTGGGACTGAAGCTTTCTTT,CASSPGAGTEAFF
.,17,TRBJ2-5,TRBD1,TRBV25-1,TGTGCCAGCAGTGATCCCCCGGGACAGGGAGAAAGGGAGACCCAGTACTTC,CASSDPPGQGERETQYF